These 17 T cell receptor beta chains were all obtained from the same sample, sequenced in a study of T cell responses to AZD1222 COVID-19 vaccine. Profiled with immunoSEQ multiplex PCR; TCRdb holds only in-frame clones, not every one. The top ten hold roughly 1.1% of the sample, which has about 46,000 clones, 70% to 90% seen once. This specimen was peripheral blood, taken 28 days after the second AZD1222 dose. All receptors derive from an adult who received the AZD1222 COVID-19 vaccine.

CDR3 bases: TGTGCCAGCAGCTCCGGGACAGGAGGATATTATAGCAATCAGCCCCAGCATTTT. Protein: CASSSGTGGYYSNQPQHF. V is TRBV6-2 or TRBV6-3 and J is TRBJ1-5; 8 nucleotides match TRBD1. Germline V gives CDR1 MNHEY, CDR2 SVGEGT. The length of the CDR3 is 18 residues. V was clipped by 6 bases and J by 0 bases; unmatched bases: 13.

The chain has TRBV6-5 and TRBJ1-1; no firm D call. In germline, CDR1 is MNHEY, CDR2 SVGAGI. The V end lost 9 bases, the J end lost 0 bases, and 8 bases lay between the germline ends. The CDR3 is 12 amino acids. The CDR3 loop reads CARSTLNTEAFF. CDR3 sequence (DNA): TGTGCCAGGTCCACTTTGAACACTGAAGCTTTCTTT.

For the CDR3, the DNA is TGTGCCAGCAGCAAGAGAGTAGGACAGGGATATTTCAAAGAGACCCAGTACTTC. It encodes CASSKRVGQGYFKETQYF. The gene calls are TRBV21-1 and TRBJ2-5; the listed D gene, TRBD1, was not tested against the DNA. TRBV21-1 is termed a pseudogene. This CDR3 has 18 residues.

This clone was seen only once. CDR3 amino acids: CASSLGLAGNYEQYF. The CDR3 DNA reads as TGCGCCAGCAGCTTGGGCCTAGCGGGGAACTACGAGCAGTACTTC. The chain recombines TRBV5-1 with TRBJ2-7, with 9 positions matching TRBD2. The CDR3 is made up of 15 amino acids. The germline CDR1 and CDR2 sequences are SGHRS and YFSETQ. V trimming: 0 bases; J trimming: 3 bases; junction bases outside the gene matches: 4.

V is TRBV27 and J is TRBJ1-5, with D uncertain. The germline V gene encodes CDR1 MNHEY and CDR2 SMNVEV (reference sequence). Trimming pared 3 bases from V and 3 bases from J, leaving 18 bases between. The CDR3 has 17 amino acids. The CDR3 here is CASSFSRATGVNQPQHF. The CDR3 DNA reads TGTGCCAGCAGTTTTAGCAGAGCCACTGGGGTCAATCAGCCCCAGCATTTT.

The J gene is TRBJ1-2, the V gene TRBV7-9; D uncertain. Germline loops: CDR1 SEHNR, CDR2 FQNEAQ (reference sequence). V dropped 5 bases and J dropped 8 bases, with 18 bases sitting between them. The CDR3 loop spans 14 amino acids. CDR3: CASSQRTPPAGYTF. CDR3 nucleotide sequence: TGTGCCAGCAGCCAACGGACTCCACCGGCGGGCTACACCTTC.

The V and J genes are TRBV12-5 and TRBJ1-1, with unresolved D. V was cut by 6 bases and J by 0 bases, with 11 bases left in between. This CDR3 has 14 residues. Looked up from germline, CDR1 is LGHNT and CDR2 is FRNRAP. CDR3 nucleotides: TGTGCTAGTGGGCTGGGAAAGCTGAACACTGAAGCTTTCTTT. This encodes CASGLGKLNTEAFF.

This clone was picked up one time. This CDR3 is CASVRDSQMGGYTF. In nucleotides, the CDR3 is TGTGCCAGCGTAAGGGACTCCCAGATGGGTGGCTACACCTTC. The V gene is TRBV2, the J gene TRBJ1-2, with a tentative D call TRBD1 (5 bases). The CDR3 is 14 residues long. Trimming removed 8 bases at V and 7 bases at J, with 20 bases between. Germline CDR1 SNHLY, CDR2 FYNNEI.

The chain combines TRBV19 with TRBJ2-1, with no clear D. V was trimmed by 3 bases and J by 8 bases, leaving 14 bases between them. CDR1 and CDR2 from the germline V gene are LNHDA and SQIVND (reference sequence). The CDR3 contains 14 residues. For the CDR3, the DNA is TGTGCCAGTAGTATTGAACCATACTCGGATGAGCAGTTCTTC. Its protein is CASSIEPYSDEQFF.

The gene calls are TRBV30 and TRBJ1-1, with 7 positions matching TRBD1. The CDR3 totals 14 residues. Trimming took 1 base from V and 1 from J; bases not matched to a gene: 3. Germline V gene data show CDR1 as GTSNPN and CDR2 as SVGIG (reference sequence). The CDR3, as DNA: TGTGCCTGGAGTGGGGACAGACCGAACACTGAAGCTTTCTTT. Its protein is CAWSGDRPNTEAFF.

This clone came up once. This chain connects TRBV10-2 to TRBJ2-3; TRBD1 agrees at 8 bases. The CDR3 is made up of 13 amino acids. V lost 6 bases, J lost 1 base, and 0 bases stayed unmatched. Germline V gene sequence: CDR1 WSHSY, CDR2 SAAADI. DNA for the CDR3: TGCGCCAGCAGGGGACAGGGCACAGATACGCAGTATTTT. Protein product: CASRGQGTDTQYF.

This clone was seen a single time. This chain uses TRBV19 with TRBJ2-3, with 7 bases matching TRBD2. Germline V CDR1 and CDR2: LNHDA, SQIVND (reference sequence). Trimming took 1 base from V and 3 from J; bases not matched to a gene: 4. The CDR3 is 15 residues long. The CDR3 reads CASSIVDSGTDTQYF. CDR3 DNA sequence: TGTGCCAGTAGTATAGTTGATAGCGGGACAGATACGCAGTATTTT.

This chain uses TRBV6-1 with TRBJ1-5, with 7 bases matching TRBD1. CDR1 and CDR2 from the germline V gene are MNHNS and SASEGT. CDR3 length: 15 residues. J was trimmed by 4 bases and V by 2 bases; bases with no gene match: 5. CDR3 sequence reads: CASSENRGRNQPQHF. CDR3 nucleotide sequence: TGTGCCAGCAGTGAAAACAGGGGAAGGAATCAGCCCCAGCATTTT.

The rearrangement joins TRBV27 to TRBJ1-6; unclear D gene. Germline CDR1 MNHEY, CDR2 SMNVEV (reference sequence). The CDR3 loop spans 16 amino acids. V shed 1 base and J shed 3 bases, with 10 bases lying between them. CDR3 residues: CASSLFSVSYNSPLHF. The CDR3 nucleotides read TGTGCCAGCAGTTTATTCTCAGTGAGCTATAATTCACCCCTCCACTTT.

The J gene is TRBJ2-7, the V gene TRBV6-5; TRBD2 agrees at 7 bases. J lost 0 bases, V lost 11 bases, and 10 bases had no gene match. The CDR3 has 14 residues. Germline CDR1 is MNHEY and CDR2 is SVGAGI. In nucleotides, the CDR3 is TGTGCCGGCGCTAAACTAGCGAACTCCTACGAGCAGTACTTC. Protein product: CAGAKLANSYEQYF.

The chain is built from TRBV10-3 and TRBJ2-7; D perhaps matches TRBD2 (6 bases). The CDR3 has 15 amino acids. The germline V gene encodes CDR1 ENHRY and CDR2 SYGVKD. Trimming took 2 bases from V and 3 from J, leaving 14 bases between them. The CDR3 loop reads CAISEIGGYGYEQYF. The CDR3 DNA sequence: TGTGCCATCAGTGAGATAGGAGGGTACGGCTACGAGCAGTACTTC.

The rearrangement uses TRBV28 and TRBJ2-2, with 11 bases that match TRBD1. J gave up 7 bases and V 6 bases, and 7 bases lay outside the gene matches. Germline V gene sequence: CDR1 MDHEN, CDR2 SYDVKM. This CDR3 comprises 15 residues. For the CDR3, the DNA is TGTGCCAGCAGAAGGACAGGGGGCGGGATCGGGGAGCTGTTTTTT. Protein: CASRRTGGGIGELFF.